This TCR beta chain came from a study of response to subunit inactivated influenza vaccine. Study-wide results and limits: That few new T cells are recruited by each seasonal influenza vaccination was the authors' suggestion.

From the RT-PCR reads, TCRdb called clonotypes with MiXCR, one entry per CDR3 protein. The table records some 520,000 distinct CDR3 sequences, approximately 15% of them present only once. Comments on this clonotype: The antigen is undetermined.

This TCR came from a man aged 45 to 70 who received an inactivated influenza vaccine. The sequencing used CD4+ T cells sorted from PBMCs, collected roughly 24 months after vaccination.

The CDR3 reads CASSGGFNQPQHF. CDR3 coding DNA: TGTGCCAGCAGCGGAGGGTTCAATCAGCCCCAGCATTTT. The chain has TRBV4-2 and TRBJ1-5; no reliable D call. The CDR3 runs to 13 residues. The germline V and J ends were trimmed by 5 bases and 3 bases, with 8 bases remaining between them. Germline lookup yields CDR1 LGHNA and CDR2 YNFKEQ.